This T cell receptor (beta chain) came from a study of beta chain features in type 1 diabetes. Reverse transcribing all isolated RNA meant expressed TCRB transcripts were sequenced. Measured with immunoSEQ multiplex PCR; TCRdb has only the in-frame clones, and not every one. This table has a few hundred thousand clones, about 14% appearing once. In its sample, this clone was seen a few times. This CDR3 has 16 residues. Losses at the gene ends were 6 bases for V and 6 bases for J; bases not matched to a gene: 16. CDR1 is LNHNV, CDR2 YYDKDF, per germline (reference sequence). The specimen sequenced was naive CD4+ T cells from blood. The chain joins TRBV15 to TRBJ2-7; the match to TRBD2 covers 8 bases. The clonotype was recovered from a woman aged 18-30 years in good health. CDR3 loop: CATRRSGGRTWSEQYF. For the CDR3, the DNA is TGTGCCACCAGAAGGAGTGGCGGGAGGACCTGGTCCGAGCAGTACTTC.